This paragraph covers one TCR beta chain sequence. Its matching antigen is unknown. This same CDR3 is encoded by further DNA sequences in the sample. This entry is derived from a study of radiation and T cells in renal cell carcinoma. Trimming removed 4 bases from V and 1 base from J, with 7 bases in between. This CDR3 contains 14 residues. Germline CDR1 is SGHVS and CDR2 is FQNEAQ. Clones were sequenced by immunoSEQ multiplex PCR, and TCRdb holds only the in-frame ones, with some missing. This table has 45,000 to 55,000 clones, roughly 78% appearing once. Points from the study as a whole: From baseline, blood top tumor clonotypes peaked at 2 weeks post-radiation.

The time point was: blood 2 weeks post-SBRT. The treatment denotes: 15 Gy SBRT to primary tumor, nephrectomy 4 weeks later. This renal cell carcinoma was of the clear cell type. The TCR sequence derives from a woman aged 70-85 years with renal cell carcinoma. The chain links TRBV7-8 to TRBJ2-2; D is ambiguous. The input for sequencing was blood, taken from a patient whose treatment included radiotherapy and nephrectomy. CDR3 DNA: TGTGCCAGCAGCTCAACGCGGAACACCGGGGAGCTGTTTTTT. Translated, it gives CASSSTRNTGELFF.